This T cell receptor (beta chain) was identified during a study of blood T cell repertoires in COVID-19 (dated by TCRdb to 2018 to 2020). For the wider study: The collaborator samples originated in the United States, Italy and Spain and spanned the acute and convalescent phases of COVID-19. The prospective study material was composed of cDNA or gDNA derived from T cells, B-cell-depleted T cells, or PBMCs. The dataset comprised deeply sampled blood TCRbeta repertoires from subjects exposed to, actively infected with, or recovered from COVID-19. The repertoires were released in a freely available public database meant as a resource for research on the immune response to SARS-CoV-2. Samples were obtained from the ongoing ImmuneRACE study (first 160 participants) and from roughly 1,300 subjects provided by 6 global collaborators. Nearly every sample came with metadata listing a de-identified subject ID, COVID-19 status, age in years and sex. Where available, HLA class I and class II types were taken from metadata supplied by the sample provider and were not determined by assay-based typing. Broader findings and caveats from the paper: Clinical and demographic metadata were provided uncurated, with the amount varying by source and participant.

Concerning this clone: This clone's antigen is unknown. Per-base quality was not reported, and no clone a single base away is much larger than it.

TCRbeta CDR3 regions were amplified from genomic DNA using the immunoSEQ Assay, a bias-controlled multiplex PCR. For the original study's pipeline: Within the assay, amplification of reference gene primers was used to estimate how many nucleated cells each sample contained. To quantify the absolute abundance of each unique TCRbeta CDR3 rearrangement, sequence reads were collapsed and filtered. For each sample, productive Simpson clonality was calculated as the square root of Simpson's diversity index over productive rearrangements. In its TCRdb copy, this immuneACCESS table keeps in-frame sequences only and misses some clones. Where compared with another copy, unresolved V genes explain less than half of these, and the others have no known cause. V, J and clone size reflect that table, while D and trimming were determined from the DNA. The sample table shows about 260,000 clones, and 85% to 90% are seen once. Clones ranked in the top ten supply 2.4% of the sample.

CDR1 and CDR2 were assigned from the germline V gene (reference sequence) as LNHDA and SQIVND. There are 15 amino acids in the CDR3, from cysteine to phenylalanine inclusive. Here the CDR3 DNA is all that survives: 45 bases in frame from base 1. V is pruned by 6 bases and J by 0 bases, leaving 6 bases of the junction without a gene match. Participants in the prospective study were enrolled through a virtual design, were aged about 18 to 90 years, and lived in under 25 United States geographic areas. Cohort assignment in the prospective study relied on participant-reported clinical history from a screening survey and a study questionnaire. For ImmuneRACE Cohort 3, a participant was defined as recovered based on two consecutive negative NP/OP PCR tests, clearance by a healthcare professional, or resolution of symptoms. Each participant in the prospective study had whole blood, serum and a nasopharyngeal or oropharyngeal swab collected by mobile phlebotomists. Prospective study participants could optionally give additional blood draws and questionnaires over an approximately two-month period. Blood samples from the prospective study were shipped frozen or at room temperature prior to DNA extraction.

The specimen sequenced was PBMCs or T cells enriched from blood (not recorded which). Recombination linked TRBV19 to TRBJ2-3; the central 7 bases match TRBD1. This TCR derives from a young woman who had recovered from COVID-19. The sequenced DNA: TGTGCCAGTAGCATCGGGACAGACAGCACAGATACGCAGTATTTT. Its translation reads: CASSIGTDSTDTQYF.